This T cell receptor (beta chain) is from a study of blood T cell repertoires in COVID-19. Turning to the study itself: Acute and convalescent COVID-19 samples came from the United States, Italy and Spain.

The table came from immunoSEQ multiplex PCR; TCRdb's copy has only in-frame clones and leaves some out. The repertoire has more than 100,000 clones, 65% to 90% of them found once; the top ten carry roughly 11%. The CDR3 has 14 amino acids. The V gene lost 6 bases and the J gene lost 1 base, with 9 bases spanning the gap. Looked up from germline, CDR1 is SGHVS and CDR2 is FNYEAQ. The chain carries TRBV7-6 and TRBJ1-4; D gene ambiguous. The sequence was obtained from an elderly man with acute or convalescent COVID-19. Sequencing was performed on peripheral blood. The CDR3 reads CASSRDQTNEKLFF. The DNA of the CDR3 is TGTGCCAGCAGTCGAGATCAAACTAATGAAAAACTGTTTTTT.